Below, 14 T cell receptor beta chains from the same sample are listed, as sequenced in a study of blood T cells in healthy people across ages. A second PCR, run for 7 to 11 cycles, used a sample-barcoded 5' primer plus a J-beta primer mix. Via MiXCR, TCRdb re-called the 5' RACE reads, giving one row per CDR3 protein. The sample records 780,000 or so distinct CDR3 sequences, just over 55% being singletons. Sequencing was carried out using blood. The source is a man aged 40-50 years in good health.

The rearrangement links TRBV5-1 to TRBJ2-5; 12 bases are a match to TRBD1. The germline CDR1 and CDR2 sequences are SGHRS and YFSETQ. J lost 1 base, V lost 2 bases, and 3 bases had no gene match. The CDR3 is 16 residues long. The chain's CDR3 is CASSFSGQGAQETQYF. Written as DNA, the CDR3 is TGCGCCAGCAGCTTTTCGGGACAGGGGGCCCAAGAGACCCAGTACTTC.

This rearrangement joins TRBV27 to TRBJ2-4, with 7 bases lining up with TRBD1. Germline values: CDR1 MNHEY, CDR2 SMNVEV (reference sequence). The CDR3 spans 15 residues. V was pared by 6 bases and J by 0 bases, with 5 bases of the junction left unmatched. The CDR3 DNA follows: TGTGCCAGCAGAATGGGACAGCTAGCCAAAAACATTCAGTACTTC. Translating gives CASRMGQLAKNIQYF.

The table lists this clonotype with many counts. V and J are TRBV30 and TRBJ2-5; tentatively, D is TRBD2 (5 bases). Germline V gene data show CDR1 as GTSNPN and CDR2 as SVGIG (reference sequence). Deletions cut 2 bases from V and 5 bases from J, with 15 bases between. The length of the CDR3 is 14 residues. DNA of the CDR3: TGTGCCTGGAGTTTCGCCCGGGGTTGGGAGACCCAGTACTTC. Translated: CAWSFARGWETQYF.

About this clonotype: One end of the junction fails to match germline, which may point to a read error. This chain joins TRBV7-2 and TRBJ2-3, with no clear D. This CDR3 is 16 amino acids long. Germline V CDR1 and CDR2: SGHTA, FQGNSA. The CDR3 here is CASSLADERLRDAQYF. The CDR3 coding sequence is TGTGCCAGCAGCTTGGCGGACGAAAGACTCCGAGATGCGCAGTATTTT.

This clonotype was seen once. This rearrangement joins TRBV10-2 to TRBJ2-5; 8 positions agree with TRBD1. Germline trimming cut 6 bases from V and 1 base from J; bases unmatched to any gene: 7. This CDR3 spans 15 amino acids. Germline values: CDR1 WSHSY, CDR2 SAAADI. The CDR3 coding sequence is TGCGCCAGCAGCCCCGGACAGGGAACCCAAGAGACCCAGTACTTC. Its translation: CASSPGQGTQETQYF.

The DNA of the CDR3 is TGTGCCAGCAGTCGTATGGTGAACACTGAAGCTTTCTTT. This gives the protein CASSRMVNTEAFF. The V gene is TRBV7-2, the J gene TRBJ1-1; D gene unclear. Germline loops: CDR1 SGHTA, CDR2 FQGNSA. Between the trimmed V and J ends, which lost 6 bases and 0 bases, there was a span of 8 bases. The CDR3 runs to 13 residues.

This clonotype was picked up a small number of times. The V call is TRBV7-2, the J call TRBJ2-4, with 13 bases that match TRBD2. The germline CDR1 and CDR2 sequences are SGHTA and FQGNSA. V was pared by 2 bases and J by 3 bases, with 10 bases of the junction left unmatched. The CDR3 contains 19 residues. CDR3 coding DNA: TGTGCCAGCAGCTTATCGATCGGGACTAGCGGGAATGACAAAAACATTCAGTACTTC. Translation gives CASSLSIGTSGNDKNIQYF.

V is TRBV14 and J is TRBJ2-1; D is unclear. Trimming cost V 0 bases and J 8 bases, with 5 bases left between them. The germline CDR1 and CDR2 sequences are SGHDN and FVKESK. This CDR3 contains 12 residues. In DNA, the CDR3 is TGTGCCAGCAGCCAAGAAGGGTATGAGCAGTTCTTC. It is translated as CASSQEGYEQFF.

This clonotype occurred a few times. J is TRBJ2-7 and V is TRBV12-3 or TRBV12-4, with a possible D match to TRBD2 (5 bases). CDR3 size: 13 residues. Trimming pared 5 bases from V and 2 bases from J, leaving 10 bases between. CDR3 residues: CASSAYGTYEQYF. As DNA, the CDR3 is TGTGCCAGCAGTGCGTACGGGACCTACGAGCAGTACTTC.

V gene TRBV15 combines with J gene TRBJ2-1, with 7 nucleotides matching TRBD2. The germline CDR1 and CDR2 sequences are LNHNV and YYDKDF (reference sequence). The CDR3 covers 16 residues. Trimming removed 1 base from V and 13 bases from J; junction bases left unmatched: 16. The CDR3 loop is CATSRAGTGGRETQFF. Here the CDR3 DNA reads TGTGCCACCAGCAGAGCCGGGACCGGCGGGAGAGAGACCCAGTTCTTC.

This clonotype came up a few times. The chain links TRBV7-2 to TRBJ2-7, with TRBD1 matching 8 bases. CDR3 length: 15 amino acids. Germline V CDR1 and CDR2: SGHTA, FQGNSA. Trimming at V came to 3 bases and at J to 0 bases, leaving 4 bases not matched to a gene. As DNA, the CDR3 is TGTGCCAGCAGCTTCGACAGGGGAAACTCCTACGAGCAGTACTTC. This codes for CASSFDRGNSYEQYF.

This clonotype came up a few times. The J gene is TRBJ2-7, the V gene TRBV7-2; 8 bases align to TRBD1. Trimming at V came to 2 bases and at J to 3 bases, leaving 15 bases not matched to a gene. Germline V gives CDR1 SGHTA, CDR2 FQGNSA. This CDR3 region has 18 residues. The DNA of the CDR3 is TGTGCCAGCAGCTTATCTACTGTTGGGACAGGAACTGACTACGAGCAGTACTTC. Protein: CASSLSTVGTGTDYEQYF.

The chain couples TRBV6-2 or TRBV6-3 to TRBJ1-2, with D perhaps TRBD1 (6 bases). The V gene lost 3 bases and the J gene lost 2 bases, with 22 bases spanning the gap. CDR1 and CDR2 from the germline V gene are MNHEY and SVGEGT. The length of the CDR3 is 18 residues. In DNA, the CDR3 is TGTGCCAGCAGTTATAGCGTTGAGGGGGAGAGCGACAACTATGGCTACACCTTC. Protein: CASSYSVEGESDNYGYTF.

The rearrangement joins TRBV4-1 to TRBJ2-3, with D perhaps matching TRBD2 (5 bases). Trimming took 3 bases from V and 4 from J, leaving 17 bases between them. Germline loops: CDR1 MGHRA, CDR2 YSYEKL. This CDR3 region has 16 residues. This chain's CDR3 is CASSHSLGGRPDTQYF. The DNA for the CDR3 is TGCGCCAGCAGCCACTCCCTCGGCGGGCGGCCAGATACGCAGTATTTT.